This TCR beta chain came from a study of cytomegalovirus exposure and HLA in healthy donors. On the study more broadly: As an earlier analysis found, 150 million to 200 million T cells yielded 100 million to 130 million unique TCR beta sequences.

The PCR ran on 60 Vbeta and 13 Jbeta primers. The table came from immunoSEQ multiplex PCR; TCRdb's copy has only in-frame clones and leaves some out. The sample lists about 160,000 clones, around four fifths occurring once. The CDR3 contains 19 residues. Germline V gives CDR1 LGHNA, CDR2 YSLEER. Trimming pared 4 bases from V and 7 bases from J, leaving 31 bases between. The chain recombines TRBV4-3 with TRBJ1-2; a possible D gene is TRBD1 (5 bases). This TCR came from a woman aged 45-60 years in good health and CMV-seronegative. Sequenced material: PBMCs. CDR3 sequence: CASSPYLEIGRKGRVGYTF. For the CDR3, the DNA is TGCGCCAGCAGCCCCTACCTTGAGATCGGAAGAAAGGGGAGGGTTGGCTACACCTTC.